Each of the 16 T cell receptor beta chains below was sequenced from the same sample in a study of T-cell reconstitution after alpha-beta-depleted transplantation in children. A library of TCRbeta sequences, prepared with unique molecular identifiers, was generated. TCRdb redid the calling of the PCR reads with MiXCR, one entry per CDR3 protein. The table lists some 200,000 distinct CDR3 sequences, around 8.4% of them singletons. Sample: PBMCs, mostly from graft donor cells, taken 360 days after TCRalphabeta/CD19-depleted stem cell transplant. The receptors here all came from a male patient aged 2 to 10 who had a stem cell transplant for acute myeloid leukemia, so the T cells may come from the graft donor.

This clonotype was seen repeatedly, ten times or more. Written as DNA, the CDR3 is TGTGCCAGTCGGGACTTGAACACTGAAGCTTTCTTT. It specifies CASRDLNTEAFF. The chain employs TRBV19 and TRBJ1-1; D is perhaps TRBD1 (5 bases). The germline gives CDR1 LNHDA, CDR2 SQIVND (reference sequence). The CDR3 sequence is 12 residues long. V dropped 8 bases and J dropped 0 bases, with 7 bases sitting between them.

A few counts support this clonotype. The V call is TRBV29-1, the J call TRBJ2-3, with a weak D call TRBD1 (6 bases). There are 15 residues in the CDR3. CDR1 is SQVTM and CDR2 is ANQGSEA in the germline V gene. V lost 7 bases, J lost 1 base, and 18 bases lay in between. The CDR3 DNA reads TGCAGCGCAGAAGTCCTCAGGGGCGGCACAGATACGCAGTATTTT. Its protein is CSAEVLRGGTDTQYF.

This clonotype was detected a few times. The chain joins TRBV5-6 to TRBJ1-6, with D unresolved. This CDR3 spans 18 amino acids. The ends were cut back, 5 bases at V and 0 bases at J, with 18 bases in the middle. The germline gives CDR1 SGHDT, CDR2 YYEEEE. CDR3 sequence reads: CASSTSQSSYSYNSPLHF. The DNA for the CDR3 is TGTGCCAGCAGTACGTCCCAGAGCAGCTACTCCTATAATTCACCCCTCCACTTT.

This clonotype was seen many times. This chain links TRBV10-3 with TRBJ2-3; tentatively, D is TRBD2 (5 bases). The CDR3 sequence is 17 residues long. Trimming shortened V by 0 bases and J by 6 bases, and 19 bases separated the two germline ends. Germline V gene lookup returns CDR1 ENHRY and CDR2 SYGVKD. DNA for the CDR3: TGTGCCATCAGTGAGTCGATGGCTAGCCGGGGAGTGGATACGCAGTATTTT. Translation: CAISESMASRGVDTQYF.

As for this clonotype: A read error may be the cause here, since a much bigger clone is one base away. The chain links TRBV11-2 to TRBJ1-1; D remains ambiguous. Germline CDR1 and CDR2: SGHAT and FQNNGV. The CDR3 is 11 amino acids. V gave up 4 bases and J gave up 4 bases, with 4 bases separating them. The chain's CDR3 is CASSWRTEAFF. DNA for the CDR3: TGTGCCAGCAGCTGGCGCACTGAAGCTTTCTTT.

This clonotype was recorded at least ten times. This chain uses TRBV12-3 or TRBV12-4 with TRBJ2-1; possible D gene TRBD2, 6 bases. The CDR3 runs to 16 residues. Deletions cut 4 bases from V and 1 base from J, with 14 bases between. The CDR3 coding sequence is TGTGCCAGCAGTTCCGATACCCGGGGGTCCTACAATGAGCAGTTCTTC. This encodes CASSSDTRGSYNEQFF.

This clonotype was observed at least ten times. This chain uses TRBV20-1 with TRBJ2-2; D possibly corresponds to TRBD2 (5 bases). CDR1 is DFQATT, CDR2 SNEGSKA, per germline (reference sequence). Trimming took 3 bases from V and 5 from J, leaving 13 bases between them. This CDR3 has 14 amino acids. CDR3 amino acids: CSASSGSGTGELFF. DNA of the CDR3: TGCAGTGCTAGCTCTGGGTCGGGGACCGGGGAGCTGTTTTTT.

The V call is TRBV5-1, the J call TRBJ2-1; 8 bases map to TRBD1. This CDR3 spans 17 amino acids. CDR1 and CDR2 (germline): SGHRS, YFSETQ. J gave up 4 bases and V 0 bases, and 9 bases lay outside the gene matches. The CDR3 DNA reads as TGCGCCAGCAGCTTGGTGTCCACAGGGGGGAGTTACAATGAGCAGTTCTTC. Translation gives CASSLVSTGGSYNEQFF.

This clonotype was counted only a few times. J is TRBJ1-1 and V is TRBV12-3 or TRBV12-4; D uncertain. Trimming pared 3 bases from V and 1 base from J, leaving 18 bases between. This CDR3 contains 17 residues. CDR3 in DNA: TGTGCCAGCAGTTTTGATTTGGGTGAAAGGTGGAACACTGAAGCTTTCTTT. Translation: CASSFDLGERWNTEAFF.

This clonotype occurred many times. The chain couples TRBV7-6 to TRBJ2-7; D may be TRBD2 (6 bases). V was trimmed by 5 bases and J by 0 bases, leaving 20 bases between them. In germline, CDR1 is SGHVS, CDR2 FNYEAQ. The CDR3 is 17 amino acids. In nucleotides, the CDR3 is TGTGCCAGCAGCGCCTACCGGGACTCAAGATTCTCCTACGAGCAGTACTTC. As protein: CASSAYRDSRFSYEQYF.

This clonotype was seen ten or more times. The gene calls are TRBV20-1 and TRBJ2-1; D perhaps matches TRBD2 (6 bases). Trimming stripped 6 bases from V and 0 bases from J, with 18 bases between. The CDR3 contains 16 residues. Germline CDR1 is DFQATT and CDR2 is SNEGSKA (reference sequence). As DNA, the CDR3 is TGCAGTGCCAAAATCGTTAGCGGCCCCTCCTACAATGAGCAGTTCTTC. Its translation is CSAKIVSGPSYNEQFF.

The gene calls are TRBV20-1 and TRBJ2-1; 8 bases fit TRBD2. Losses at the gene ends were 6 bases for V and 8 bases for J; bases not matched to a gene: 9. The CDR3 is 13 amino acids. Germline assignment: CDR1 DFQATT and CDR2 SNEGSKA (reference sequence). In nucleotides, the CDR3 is TGCAGTGCCCCACCGGCGGGGGGCCATGAGCAGTTCTTC. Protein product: CSAPPAGGHEQFF.

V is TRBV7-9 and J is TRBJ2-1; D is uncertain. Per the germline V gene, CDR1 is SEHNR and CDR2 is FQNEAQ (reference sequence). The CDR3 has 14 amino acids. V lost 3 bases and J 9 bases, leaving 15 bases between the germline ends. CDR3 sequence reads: CASSFALSVIEQFF. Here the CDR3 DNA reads TGTGCCAGCAGCTTTGCTCTTTCTGTGATTGAGCAGTTCTTC.

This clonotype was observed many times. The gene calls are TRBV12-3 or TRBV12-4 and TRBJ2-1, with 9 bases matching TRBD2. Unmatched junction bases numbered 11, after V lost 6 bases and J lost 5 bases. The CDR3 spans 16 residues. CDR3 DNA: TGTGCCAGCAGACGCGGCTCTAGCGGGATCAACAATGAGCAGTTCTTC. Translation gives CASRRGSSGINNEQFF.

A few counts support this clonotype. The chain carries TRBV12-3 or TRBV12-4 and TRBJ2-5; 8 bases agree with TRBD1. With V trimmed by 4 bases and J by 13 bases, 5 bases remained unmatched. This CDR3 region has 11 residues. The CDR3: CASSSGTGGYF. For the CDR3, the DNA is TGTGCCAGCAGTTCCGGGACAGGAGGGTACTTC.

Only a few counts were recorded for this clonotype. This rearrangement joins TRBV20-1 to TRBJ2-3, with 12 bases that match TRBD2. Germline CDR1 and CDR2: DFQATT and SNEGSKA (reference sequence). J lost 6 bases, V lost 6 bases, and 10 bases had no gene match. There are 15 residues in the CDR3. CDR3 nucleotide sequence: TGCAGTGCAATCGGGACTAGCGGGCCCGGGGATACGCAGTATTTT. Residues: CSAIGTSGPGDTQYF.